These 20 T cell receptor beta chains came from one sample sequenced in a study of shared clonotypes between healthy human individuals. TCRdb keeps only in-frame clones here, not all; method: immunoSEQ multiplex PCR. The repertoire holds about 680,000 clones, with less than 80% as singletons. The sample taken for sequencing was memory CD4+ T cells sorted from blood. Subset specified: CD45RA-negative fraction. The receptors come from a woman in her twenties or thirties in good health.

The CDR3 protein is CASSLVGGSDTEAFF. For the CDR3, the DNA is TGCGCCAGCAGCTTGGTAGGGGGATCGGACACTGAAGCTTTCTTT. The rearrangement uses TRBV5-1 and TRBJ1-1; tentative D call: TRBD1 (6 bases). CDR1 and CDR2 (germline): SGHRS, YFSETQ. The CDR3 spans 15 residues. The ends were cut back, 0 bases at V and 3 bases at J, with 12 bases in the middle.

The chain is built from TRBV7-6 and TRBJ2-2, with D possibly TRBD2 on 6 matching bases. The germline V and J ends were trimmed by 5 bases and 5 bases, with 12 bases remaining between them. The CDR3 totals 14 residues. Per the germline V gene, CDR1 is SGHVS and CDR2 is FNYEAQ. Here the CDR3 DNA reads TGTGCCAGCAGCAGACCAGCGGGTACCGGGGAGCTGTTTTTT. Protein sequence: CASSRPAGTGELFF.

CDR3 residues: CASSKGGDEQYF. DNA for the CDR3: TGTGCCAGCAGCAAAGGGGGAGACGAGCAGTACTTC. The chain carries TRBV21-1 and TRBJ2-7; the table's D call, TRBD2, was not checked against the DNA. TRBV21-1 represents a pseudogene. CDR3 length equals 12 residues.

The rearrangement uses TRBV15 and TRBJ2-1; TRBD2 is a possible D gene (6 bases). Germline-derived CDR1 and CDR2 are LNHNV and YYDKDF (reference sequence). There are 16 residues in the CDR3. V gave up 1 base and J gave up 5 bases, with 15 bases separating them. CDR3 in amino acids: CATSRGSSEDNNEQFF. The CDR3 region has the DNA TGTGCCACCAGCAGAGGTTCTAGCGAAGATAACAATGAGCAGTTCTTC.

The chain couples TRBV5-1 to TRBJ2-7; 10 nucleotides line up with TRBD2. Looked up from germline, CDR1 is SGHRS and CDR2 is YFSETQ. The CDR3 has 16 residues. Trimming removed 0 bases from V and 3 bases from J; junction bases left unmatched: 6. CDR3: CASSLGSSGSGYEQYF. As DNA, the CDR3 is TGCGCCAGCAGCTTGGGGTCTAGCGGGAGTGGCTACGAGCAGTACTTC.

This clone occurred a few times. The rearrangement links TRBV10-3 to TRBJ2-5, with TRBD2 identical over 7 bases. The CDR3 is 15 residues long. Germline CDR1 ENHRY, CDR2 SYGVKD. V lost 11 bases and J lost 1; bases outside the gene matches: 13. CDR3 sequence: CASNSRGRAQETQYF. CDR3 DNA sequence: TGTGCCTCCAATTCCCGAGGGAGGGCCCAAGAGACCCAGTACTTC.

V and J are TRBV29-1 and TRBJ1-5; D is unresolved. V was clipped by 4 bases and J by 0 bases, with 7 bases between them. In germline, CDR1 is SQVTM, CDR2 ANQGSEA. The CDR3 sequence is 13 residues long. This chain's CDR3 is CSVAYGSNQPQHF. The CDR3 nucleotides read TGCAGCGTTGCTTACGGTAGCAATCAGCCCCAGCATTTT.

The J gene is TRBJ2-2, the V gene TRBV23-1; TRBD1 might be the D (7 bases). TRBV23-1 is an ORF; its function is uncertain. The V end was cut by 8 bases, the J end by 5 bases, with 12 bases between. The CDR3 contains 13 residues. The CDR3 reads CASGGGRTGELFF. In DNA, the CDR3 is TGCGCCAGCGGAGGGGGCCGGACCGGGGAGCTGTTTTTT.

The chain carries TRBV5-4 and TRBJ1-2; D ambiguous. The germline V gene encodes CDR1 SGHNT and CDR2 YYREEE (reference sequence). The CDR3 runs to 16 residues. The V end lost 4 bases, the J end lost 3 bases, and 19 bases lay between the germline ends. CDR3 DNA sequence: TGTGCCAGCAGCGCACCACAGAGTCGCCATGACTATGGCTACACCTTC. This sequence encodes CASSAPQSRHDYGYTF.

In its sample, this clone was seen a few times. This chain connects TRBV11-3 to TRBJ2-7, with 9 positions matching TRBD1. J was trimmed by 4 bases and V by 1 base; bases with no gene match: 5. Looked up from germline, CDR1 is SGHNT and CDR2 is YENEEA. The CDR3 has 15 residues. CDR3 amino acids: CASSLGYGTGYEQYF. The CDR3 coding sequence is TGTGCCAGCAGCTTAGGTTACGGGACAGGGTACGAGCAGTACTTC.

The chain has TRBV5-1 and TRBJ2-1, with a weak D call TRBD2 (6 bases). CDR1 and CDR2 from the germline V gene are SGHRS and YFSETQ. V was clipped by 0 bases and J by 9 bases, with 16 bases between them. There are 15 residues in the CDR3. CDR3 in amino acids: CASSLGAGSGGEQFF. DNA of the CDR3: TGCGCCAGCAGCTTGGGGGCGGGGAGCGGAGGTGAGCAGTTCTTC.

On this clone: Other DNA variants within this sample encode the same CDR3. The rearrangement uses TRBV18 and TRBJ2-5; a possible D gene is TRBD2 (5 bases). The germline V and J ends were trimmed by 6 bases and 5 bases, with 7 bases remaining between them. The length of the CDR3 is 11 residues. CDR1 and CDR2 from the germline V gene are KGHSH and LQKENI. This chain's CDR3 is CASSRGETQYF. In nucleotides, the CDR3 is TGTGCCAGCTCCCGCGGGGAGACCCAGTACTTC.

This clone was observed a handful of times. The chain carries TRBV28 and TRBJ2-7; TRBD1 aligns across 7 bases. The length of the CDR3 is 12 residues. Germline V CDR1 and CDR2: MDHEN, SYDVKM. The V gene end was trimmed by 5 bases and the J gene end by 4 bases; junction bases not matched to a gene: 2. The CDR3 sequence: CASSIQGYEQYF. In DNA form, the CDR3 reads TGTGCCAGCAGTATACAGGGGTACGAGCAGTACTTC. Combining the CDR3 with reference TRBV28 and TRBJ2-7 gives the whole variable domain DVKVTQSSRYLVKRTGEKVFLECVQDMDHENMFWYRQDPGLGLRLIYFSYDVKMKEKGDIPEGYSVSREKKERFSLILESASTNQTSMYLCASSIQGYEQYFGPGTRLTVT.

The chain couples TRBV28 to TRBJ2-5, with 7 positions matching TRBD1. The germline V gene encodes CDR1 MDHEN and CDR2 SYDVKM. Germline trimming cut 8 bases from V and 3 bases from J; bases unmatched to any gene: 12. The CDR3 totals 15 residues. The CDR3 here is CASANWDSRKETQYF. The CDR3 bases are TGTGCCAGCGCGAACTGGGACAGCCGAAAAGAGACCCAGTACTTC. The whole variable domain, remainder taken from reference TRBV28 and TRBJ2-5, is DVKVTQSSRYLVKRTGEKVFLECVQDMDHENMFWYRQDPGLGLRLIYFSYDVKMKEKGDIPEGYSVSREKKERFSLILESASTNQTSMYLCASANWDSRKETQYFGPGTRLLVL.

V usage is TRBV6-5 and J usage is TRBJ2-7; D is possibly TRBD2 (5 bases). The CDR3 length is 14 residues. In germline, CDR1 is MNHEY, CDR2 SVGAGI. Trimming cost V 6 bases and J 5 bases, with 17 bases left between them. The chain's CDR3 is CASSPRDRVDEQYF. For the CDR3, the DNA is TGTGCCAGCAGCCCTCGGGATAGGGTGGACGAGCAGTACTTC.

The chain's CDR3 is CASSSVGPQYF. For the CDR3, the DNA is TGTGCCAGCAGCTCGGTAGGGCCGCAGTATTTT. The rearrangement uses TRBV7-9 and TRBJ2-3; D is uncertain. The CDR3 has 11 amino acids. The germline CDR1 and CDR2 sequences are SEHNR and FQNEAQ (reference sequence). V lost 4 bases to trimming and J lost 10 bases, with 9 bases between them. The whole variable domain, filled in from reference TRBV7-9 and TRBJ2-3, reads DTGVSQNPRHKITKRGQNVTFRCDPISEHNRLYWYRQTLGQGPEFLTYFQNEAQLEKSRLLSDRFSAERPKGSFSTLEIQRTEQGDSAMYLCASSSVGPQYFGPGTRLTVL.

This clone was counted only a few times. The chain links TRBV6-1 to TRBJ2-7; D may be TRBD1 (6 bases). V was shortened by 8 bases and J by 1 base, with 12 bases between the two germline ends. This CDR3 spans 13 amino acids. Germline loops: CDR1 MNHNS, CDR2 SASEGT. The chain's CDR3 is CASHTGKSYEQYF. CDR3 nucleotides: TGTGCCAGCCACACAGGGAAATCCTACGAGCAGTACTTC.

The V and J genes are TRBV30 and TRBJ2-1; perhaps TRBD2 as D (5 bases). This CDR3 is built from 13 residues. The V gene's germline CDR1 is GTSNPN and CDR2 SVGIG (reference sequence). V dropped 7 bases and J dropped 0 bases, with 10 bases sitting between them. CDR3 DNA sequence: TGTGCCTATAGCGTGAGCTCCTACAATGAGCAGTTCTTC. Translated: CAYSVSSYNEQFF.

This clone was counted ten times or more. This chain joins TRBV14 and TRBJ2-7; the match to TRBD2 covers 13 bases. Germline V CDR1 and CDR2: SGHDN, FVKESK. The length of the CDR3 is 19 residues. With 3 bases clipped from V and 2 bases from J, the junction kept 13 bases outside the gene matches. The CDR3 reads CASSQYPGTSGKDPYEQYF. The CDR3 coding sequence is TGTGCCAGCAGCCAGTACCCCGGGACTAGCGGGAAAGACCCCTACGAGCAGTACTTC.

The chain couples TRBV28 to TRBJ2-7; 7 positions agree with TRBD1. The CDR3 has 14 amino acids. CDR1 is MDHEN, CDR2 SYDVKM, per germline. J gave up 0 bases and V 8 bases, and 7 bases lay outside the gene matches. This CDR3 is CASGLRTGSYEQYF. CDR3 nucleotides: TGTGCCAGCGGCTTAAGGACAGGCTCCTACGAGCAGTACTTC.